These 28 T cell receptor beta chains came from one sample sequenced in a study of blood T cell repertoires in COVID-19. Measured with immunoSEQ multiplex PCR; TCRdb has only the in-frame clones, and not every one. This sample has approximately 70,000 clones; 76% occur once, and the top ten carry 15%. Sequencing was performed on peripheral blood. The receptors come from a man aged 60 to 75 with COVID-19, enrolled during active disease.

The genes are TRBV11-2 and TRBJ1-6, with D unclear. The germline V gene encodes CDR1 SGHAT and CDR2 FQNNGV. Trimming left V 3 bases short and J 9 bases short, with 15 bases between. The CDR3 runs to 15 residues. Written as DNA, the CDR3 is TGTGCCAGCAGCTTCATACAAGGAGAGCTTTCACCCCTCCACTTT. Translation gives CASSFIQGELSPLHF. The complete variable domain, with remaining parts taken from reference TRBV11-2 and TRBJ1-6, reads EAGVAQSPRYKIIEKRQSVAFWCNPISGHATLYWYQQILGQGPKLLIQFQNNGVVDDSQLPKDRFSAERLKGVDSTLKIQPAKLEDSAVYLCASSFIQGELSPLHFGNGTRLTVT.

The chain recombines TRBV30 with TRBJ2-3; D might be TRBD2 (6 bases). The V gene lost 3 bases and the J gene lost 0 bases, with 10 bases spanning the gap. Germline V gene data show CDR1 as GTSNPN and CDR2 as SVGIG (reference sequence). The CDR3 extends over 14 amino acids. DNA of the CDR3: TGTGCCTGGAGCGGCGGGGTTAGCACAGATACGCAGTATTTT. It is translated as CAWSGGVSTDTQYF.

V usage is TRBV18 and J usage is TRBJ1-4; the match to TRBD1 covers 8 bases. The V and J ends lost 3 bases and 0 bases, in that order; junction bases with no gene match: 3. The CDR3 has 16 amino acids. Germline CDR1 KGHSH, CDR2 LQKENI. CDR3 amino acids: CASSPGQAATNEKLFF. DNA for the CDR3: TGTGCCAGCTCACCGGGACAGGCCGCAACTAATGAAAAACTGTTTTTT.

This chain uses TRBV3-1 (or the pseudogene TRBV3-2) with TRBJ2-5; TRBD1 matches 7 bases. This CDR3 contains 15 residues. The V gene's germline CDR1 is LGHDT and CDR2 YNNKEL (reference sequence). J lost 5 bases, V lost 1 base, and 7 bases had no gene match. CDR3 in DNA: TGTGCCAGCAGCCAAGCGACAGGGTGGATCGAGACCCAGTACTTC. Residues: CASSQATGWIETQYF.

The gene calls are TRBV28 and TRBJ2-5, with D perhaps matching TRBD2 (5 bases). Trimming cost V 2 bases and J 0 bases, with 10 bases left between them. The length of the CDR3 is 15 residues. Germline V gives CDR1 MDHEN, CDR2 SYDVKM. The CDR3 DNA reads as TGTGCCAGCAGTTTAAGAACCGGGAACCAAGAGACCCAGTACTTC. Translating it yields CASSLRTGNQETQYF.

This clone was seen just once. The chain links TRBV30 to TRBJ1-3; D gene unclear. The CDR3 loop spans 13 amino acids. Germline V gene lookup returns CDR1 GTSNPN and CDR2 SVGIG (reference sequence). V dropped 0 bases and J dropped 4 bases, with 7 bases sitting between them. In nucleotides, the CDR3 is TGTGCCTGGAGTGTAACAGAGGGAAACACCATATATTTT. Protein: CAWSVTEGNTIYF.

The chain is built from TRBV4-1 and TRBJ2-1, with TRBD2 matching over 11 bases. Germline CDR1 reads MGHRA; CDR2 reads YSYEKL. The ends lost 1 base at V and 3 bases at J; junction bases unmatched: 8. CDR3 length: 18 residues. CDR3 region: CASSQGSPSGGLYNEQFF. In DNA form, the CDR3 reads TGCGCCAGCAGCCAAGGGTCCCCTAGCGGGGGGCTCTACAATGAGCAGTTCTTC.

The chain has TRBV4-1 and TRBJ2-7, with 7 bases fitting TRBD2. Germline V gene sequence: CDR1 MGHRA, CDR2 YSYEKL. The CDR3 totals 13 residues. Trimming cost V 3 bases and J 8 bases; bases outside gene matches: 7. CDR3 DNA: TGCGCCAGCAGCCACCTCGGGGAGGGGCAGCAGTACTTC. Protein: CASSHLGEGQQYF.

This clone has only a few counts. V gene TRBV7-9 combines with J gene TRBJ2-7; 9 bases are a match to TRBD1. CDR1 and CDR2 (germline): SEHNR, FQNEAQ (reference sequence). The CDR3 sequence is 14 residues long. V gave up 5 bases and J gave up 2 bases; unmatched junction bases: 4. The CDR3 region has the DNA TGTGCCAGCAGCCCGGGGACAGGGACCTACGAGCAGTACTTC. Its protein is CASSPGTGTYEQYF.

V gene TRBV12-3 or TRBV12-4 combines with J gene TRBJ2-6; no clear D gene. Trimming took off 6 bases at V and 1 base at J, with 4 bases between the two ends. CDR3 size: 13 residues. The CDR3 region has the DNA TGTGCCAGCAGCCATTCTGGGGCCAACGTCCTGACTTTC. Translating it yields CASSHSGANVLTF.

V gene TRBV5-1 combines with J gene TRBJ2-3; possibly TRBD2 for D (6 bases). Germline CDR1 reads SGHRS; CDR2 reads YFSETQ. The CDR3 totals 15 residues. Trimming took 1 base from V and 1 from J, leaving 10 bases between them. This CDR3 is CASSLFPSGTDTQYF. As DNA, the CDR3 is TGCGCCAGCAGCTTGTTCCCTAGCGGCACAGATACGCAGTATTTT.

The J gene is TRBJ2-5, the V gene TRBV11-3, with D perhaps TRBD2 (5 bases). The V and J ends lost 4 bases and 1 base respectively, with 10 bases between them. The CDR3 is made up of 14 amino acids. Germline values: CDR1 SGHNT, CDR2 YENEEA. The CDR3 here is CASSSAVIQETQYF. The CDR3 DNA follows: TGTGCCAGCAGCTCAGCGGTTATCCAAGAGACCCAGTACTTC.

J is TRBJ1-6 and V is TRBV5-1; a possible D gene is TRBD1 (6 bases). This CDR3 region has 14 residues. Germline values: CDR1 SGHRS, CDR2 YFSETQ. V was cut by 1 base and J by 8 bases, with 10 bases left in between. The CDR3 loop is CASSLTGPDSPLHF. CDR3 bases: TGCGCCAGCAGCTTGACAGGGCCCGATTCACCCCTCCACTTT.

This clone was counted ten times or more. The V gene is TRBV28, the J gene TRBJ1-6; TRBD1 might be the D (6 bases). The length of the CDR3 is 14 residues. Germline V gene sequence: CDR1 MDHEN, CDR2 SYDVKM. V shed 7 bases and J shed 8 bases, with 15 bases lying between them. CDR3 protein: CASKNAGADSPLHF. CDR3 bases: TGTGCCAGCAAGAACGCAGGGGCAGATTCACCCCTCCACTTT.

This chain links TRBV7-3 with TRBJ1-5; D perhaps matches TRBD1 (6 bases). The CDR3 has 15 residues. Germline V lookup: CDR1 SGHTA, CDR2 FQGTGA. With 0 bases removed from V and 3 bases from J, the gap between germline ends came to 9 bases. This chain's CDR3 is CASSLTAGANQPQHF. The CDR3 DNA reads as TGTGCCAGCAGCTTAACAGCAGGGGCCAATCAGCCCCAGCATTTT.

The chain carries TRBV6-5 and TRBJ2-7; the D gene is possibly TRBD2 (7 bases). The CDR3 is 15 amino acids. V shed 6 bases and J shed 5 bases, with 20 bases lying between them. Germline loops: CDR1 MNHEY, CDR2 SVGAGI. CDR3 bases: TGTGCCAGCAGACTCCCGGGGGGCGCCAACCACGAGCAGTACTTC. Translated: CASRLPGGANHEQYF.

This clone has just one count. This chain joins TRBV30 and TRBJ1-1; 8 nucleotides agree with TRBD1. The germline CDR1 and CDR2 sequences are GTSNPN and SVGIG (reference sequence). The ends lost 3 bases at V and 0 bases at J; junction bases unmatched: 6. This CDR3 is 15 amino acids long. The CDR3 reads CAWRIGQGMNTEAFF. The CDR3 DNA follows: TGTGCCTGGAGGATTGGACAGGGAATGAACACTGAAGCTTTCTTT.

The CDR3 DNA follows: TGTGCCAGCAGTGTACAGGGAGACACCATATATTTT. Its translation is CASSVQGDTIYF. This chain links TRBV2 with TRBJ1-3, with D tentatively TRBD1 (6 bases). The germline gives CDR1 SNHLY, CDR2 FYNNEI. This CDR3 is 12 amino acids long. The V and J ends lost 4 bases and 8 bases respectively, with 9 bases between them.

The V call is TRBV30, the J call TRBJ1-3; D is unresolved. Germline lookup yields CDR1 GTSNPN and CDR2 SVGIG (reference sequence). The ends were cut back, 1 base at V and 1 base at J, with 8 bases in the middle. The CDR3 is 14 amino acids. CDR3 sequence: CAWSGGWSGNTIYF. The CDR3 bases are TGTGCCTGGAGTGGAGGGTGGTCTGGAAACACCATATATTTT.

The V and J genes are TRBV19 and TRBJ1-2, with a tentative D call TRBD1 (5 bases). The CDR3 sequence is 11 residues long. Trimming stripped 4 bases from V and 8 bases from J, with 8 bases between. CDR1 LNHDA and CDR2 SQIVND come from the germline V gene (reference sequence). This chain's CDR3 is CASSRGDGYTF. The DNA of the CDR3 is TGTGCCAGTAGTAGGGGGGACGGCTACACCTTC.

Notes on this clone: The junction differs from germline at one of its ends, possibly a read error. The rearrangement links TRBV15 to TRBJ1-5; 8 bases align to TRBD1. This CDR3 region has 13 residues. Germline loops: CDR1 LNHNV, CDR2 YYDKDF (reference sequence). In nucleotides, the CDR3 is TGTGCCACCAGCAGAGATCGGGGACAGGAGAACGTTTTT. Its protein product is CATSRDRGQENVF.

The rearrangement joins TRBV2 to TRBJ2-3; tentatively, D is TRBD2 (6 bases). Germline V gives CDR1 SNHLY, CDR2 FYNNEI. Trimming stripped 6 bases from V and 2 bases from J, with 9 bases between. This CDR3 has 13 amino acids. CDR3 DNA sequence: TGTGCCAGCAGGCGGGGCTACACAGATACGCAGTATTTT. Translating gives CASRRGYTDTQYF.

The rearrangement uses TRBV5-1 and TRBJ2-5; TRBD2 matches 10 bases. Germline assignment: CDR1 SGHRS and CDR2 YFSETQ. The CDR3 sequence is 18 residues long. The ends lost 1 base at V and 2 bases at J; junction bases unmatched: 11. The CDR3 nucleotides read TGCGCCAGCAGCTTGAGCCCCCTTAGCGGGGGGTCTCAAGAGACCCAGTACTTC. Translated, it gives CASSLSPLSGGSQETQYF.

This chain's CDR3 is CASSDPGLAGAGEQFF. The CDR3 DNA reads as TGCGCCAGCAGTGATCCGGGACTAGCGGGGGCGGGTGAGCAGTTCTTC. V gene TRBV10-2 combines with J gene TRBJ2-1, with TRBD2 identical over 14 bases. The V and J ends lost 3 bases and 9 bases, in that order; junction bases with no gene match: 7. Germline lookup yields CDR1 WSHSY and CDR2 SAAADI. This CDR3 contains 16 residues.

The chain joins TRBV5-5 to TRBJ2-1; 9 positions agree with TRBD1. The CDR3 totals 18 residues. The ends lost 5 bases at V and 9 bases at J; junction bases unmatched: 21. Per germline, CDR1 SGHKS and CDR2 YYEKEE (reference sequence). The CDR3 coding sequence is TGTGCCAGCAGGCCGGGACAGGGATTACGCGGGACCGAGGGTGAGCAGTTCTTC. Protein product: CASRPGQGLRGTEGEQFF.

There are a few counts of this clone. The rearrangement uses TRBV4-1 and TRBJ1-5, with 8 bases aligning to TRBD1. The trim removed 4 bases at V and 5 bases at J, leaving 7 bases unmatched. The CDR3 spans 15 residues. Per germline, CDR1 MGHRA and CDR2 YSYEKL. The CDR3 protein is CASSLLDRADQPQHF. As DNA, the CDR3 is TGCGCCAGCAGCCTACTGGACAGGGCGGATCAGCCCCAGCATTTT.

This clone was seen more than once but under ten times. The V and J genes are TRBV6-2 or TRBV6-3 and TRBJ2-3; 7 bases align to TRBD2. V trimming: 6 bases; J trimming: 4 bases; junction bases outside the gene matches: 13. The germline CDR1 and CDR2 sequences are MNHEY and SVGEGT. The CDR3 has 16 amino acids. The CDR3 sequence: CASSPAGGRAADTQYF. CDR3 sequence (DNA): TGTGCCAGCAGCCCCGCCGGTGGGAGGGCCGCAGATACGCAGTATTTT.

This clone was seen once. The CDR3 protein is CASGYPGGGTGEQYF. The CDR3 bases are TGTGCTAGTGGCTACCCCGGGGGAGGAACGGGCGAGCAGTACTTC. The V call is TRBV12-5, the J call TRBJ2-7; perhaps TRBD2 as D (6 bases). The germline V gene encodes CDR1 LGHNT and CDR2 FRNRAP. The CDR3 runs 15 residues. Trimming left V 6 bases short and J 6 bases short, with 21 bases between.